This T cell receptor (beta chain) originates from a study of cytomegalovirus exposure and HLA in healthy donors. From germline, CDR1 is SQVTM and CDR2 ANQGSEA. J gave up 3 bases and V 1 base, and 1 base lay outside the gene matches. This CDR3 is 13 amino acids long. Study-wide points: Presence/absence results assume similar sequencing depth per donor, which may not hold. Later, TCR association rates were found to vary by HLA locus, highest for DRB1 and lowest for HLA-C. Association of a missense DCLRE1C variant with TCR beta V- and J-gene trimming was reported in a later analysis.

Primers: 60 Vbeta forward and 13 Jbeta reverse. Sequencing used immunoSEQ multiplex PCR; TCRdb keeps in-frame clones, though not all of them. The table lists fewer than 200,000 clones, more than 70% of them singletons. This clone was seen only a few times. Its antigen is unknown. This clonotype originated in a man between 60 and 75 years old in good health and CMV-seronegative. What was sequenced was PBMCs. The chain links TRBV29-1 to TRBJ2-7, with TRBD1 matching over 9 bases. CDR3 nucleotide sequence: TGCAGCGTTGAAGGACAGGGGGGCTACGAGCAGTACTTC. Its translation: CSVEGQGGYEQYF.